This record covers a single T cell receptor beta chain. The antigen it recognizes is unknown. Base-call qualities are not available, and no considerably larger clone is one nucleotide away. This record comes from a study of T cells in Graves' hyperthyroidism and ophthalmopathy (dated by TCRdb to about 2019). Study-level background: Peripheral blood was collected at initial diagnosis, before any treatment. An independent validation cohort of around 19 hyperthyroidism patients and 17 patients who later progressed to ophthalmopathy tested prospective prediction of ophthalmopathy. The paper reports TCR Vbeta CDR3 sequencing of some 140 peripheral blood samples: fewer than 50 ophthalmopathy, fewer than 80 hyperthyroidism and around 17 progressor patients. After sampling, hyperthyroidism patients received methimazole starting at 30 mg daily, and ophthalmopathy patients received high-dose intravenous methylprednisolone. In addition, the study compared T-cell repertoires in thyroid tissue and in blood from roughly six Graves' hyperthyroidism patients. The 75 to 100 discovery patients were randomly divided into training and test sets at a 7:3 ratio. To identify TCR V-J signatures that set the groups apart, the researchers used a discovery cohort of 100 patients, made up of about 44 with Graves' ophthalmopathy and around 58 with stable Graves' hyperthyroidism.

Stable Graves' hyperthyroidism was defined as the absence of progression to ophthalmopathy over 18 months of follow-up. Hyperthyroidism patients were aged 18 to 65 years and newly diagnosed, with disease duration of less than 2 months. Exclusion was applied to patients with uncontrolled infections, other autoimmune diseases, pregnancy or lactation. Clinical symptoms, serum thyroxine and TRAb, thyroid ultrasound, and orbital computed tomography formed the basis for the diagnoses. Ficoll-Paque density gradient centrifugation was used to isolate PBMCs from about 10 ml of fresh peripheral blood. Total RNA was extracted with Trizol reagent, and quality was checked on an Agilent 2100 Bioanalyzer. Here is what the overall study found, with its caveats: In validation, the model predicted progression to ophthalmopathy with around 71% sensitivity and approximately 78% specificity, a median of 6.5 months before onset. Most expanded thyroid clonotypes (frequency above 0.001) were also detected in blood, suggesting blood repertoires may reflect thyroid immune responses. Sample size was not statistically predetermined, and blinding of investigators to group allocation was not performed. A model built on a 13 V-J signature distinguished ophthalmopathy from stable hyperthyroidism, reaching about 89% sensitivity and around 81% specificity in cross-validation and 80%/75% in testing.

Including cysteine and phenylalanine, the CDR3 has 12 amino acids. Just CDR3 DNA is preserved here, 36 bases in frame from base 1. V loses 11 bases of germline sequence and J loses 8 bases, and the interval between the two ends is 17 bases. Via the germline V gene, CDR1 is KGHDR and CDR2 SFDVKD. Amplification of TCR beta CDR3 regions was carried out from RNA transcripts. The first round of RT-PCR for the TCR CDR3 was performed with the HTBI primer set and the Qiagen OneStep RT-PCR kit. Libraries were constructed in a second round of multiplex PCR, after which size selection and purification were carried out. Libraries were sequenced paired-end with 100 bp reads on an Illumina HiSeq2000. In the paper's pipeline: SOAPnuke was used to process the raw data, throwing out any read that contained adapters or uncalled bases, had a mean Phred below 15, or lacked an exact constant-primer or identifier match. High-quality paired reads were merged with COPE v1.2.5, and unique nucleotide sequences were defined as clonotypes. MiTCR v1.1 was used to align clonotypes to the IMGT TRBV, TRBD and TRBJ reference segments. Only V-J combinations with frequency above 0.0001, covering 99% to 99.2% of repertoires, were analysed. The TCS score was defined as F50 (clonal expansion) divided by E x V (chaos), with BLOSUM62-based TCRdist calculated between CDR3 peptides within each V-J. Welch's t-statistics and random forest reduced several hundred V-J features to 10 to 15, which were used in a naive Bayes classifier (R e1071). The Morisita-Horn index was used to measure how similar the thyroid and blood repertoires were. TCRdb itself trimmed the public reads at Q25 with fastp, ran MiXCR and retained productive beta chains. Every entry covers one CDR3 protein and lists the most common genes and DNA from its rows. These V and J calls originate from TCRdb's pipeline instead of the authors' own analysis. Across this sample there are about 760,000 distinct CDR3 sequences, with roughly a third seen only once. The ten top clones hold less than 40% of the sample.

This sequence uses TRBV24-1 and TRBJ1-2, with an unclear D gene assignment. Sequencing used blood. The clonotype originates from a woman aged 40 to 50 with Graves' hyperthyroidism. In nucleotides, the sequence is TGTGCCAGCCTCCCGGGAATACGGGGCTACACCTTC. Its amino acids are CASLPGIRGYTF.